The sequence of this T cell receptor beta chain was determined in a study of cytomegalovirus exposure and HLA in healthy donors. Study-wide results and limits: Compared with the approximately 670-donor mean, an Asian-associated ancestry cluster reportedly had fewer N-insertions, according to a later analysis. Among TCR beta chains of equal frequency, HLA-associated ones were more clonally expanded in a later analysis. Cytomegalovirus-associated TCR beta chains were listed, numbering 150 to 200.

Likely unrecorded immune exposures existed in these nominally healthy donors. This CDR3 comprises 14 residues. V lost 2 bases and J lost 6, with 10 bases in between. Looked up from germline, CDR1 is PRHDT and CDR2 is FYEKMQ (reference sequence). Concerning this clone itself: Its cognate antigen is unknown.

Vbeta (60) and Jbeta (13) primers were used in the PCR. Assay used: immunoSEQ multiplex PCR; TCRdb lists only in-frame clones, some missing. The table has roughly 150,000 clones, 77% seen once; the top ten hold around 2%. Material for sequencing was PBMCs. This TCR was sampled from a man aged 25 to 40 in good health and CMV-seronegative. The chain recombines TRBV13 with TRBJ1-4; D is uncertain. CDR3 in DNA: TGTGCCAGCAGCTTAAAGGGAGGAGATGAAAAACTGTTTTTT. As protein: CASSLKGGDEKLFF.